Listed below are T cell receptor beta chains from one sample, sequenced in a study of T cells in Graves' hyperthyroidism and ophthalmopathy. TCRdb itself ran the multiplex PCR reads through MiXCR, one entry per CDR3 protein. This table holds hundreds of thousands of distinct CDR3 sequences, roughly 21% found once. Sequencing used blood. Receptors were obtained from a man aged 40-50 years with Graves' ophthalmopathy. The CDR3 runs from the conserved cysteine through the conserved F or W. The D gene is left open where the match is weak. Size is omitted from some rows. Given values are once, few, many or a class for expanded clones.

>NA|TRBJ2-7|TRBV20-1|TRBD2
CSARDHWTSAAYEQYF
TGCAGTGCTAGAGATCACTGGACTAGCGCCGCCTACGAGCAGTACTTC
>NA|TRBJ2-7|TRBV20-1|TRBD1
CSARDSQGASVYEQYF
TGCAGTGCTAGAGACTCACAGGGGGCATCCGTCTACGAGCAGTACTTC
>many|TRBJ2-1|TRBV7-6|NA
CASSLARTPDNEQFF
TGTGCCAGCAGCTTAGCGCGGACTCCAGACAATGAGCAGTTCTTC
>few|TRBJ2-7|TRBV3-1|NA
CASQRQMGYEQYF
TGTGCCAGCCAACGGCAAATGGGGTACGAGCAGTACTTC
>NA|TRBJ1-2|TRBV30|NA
CAWIRRGSDYGYTF
TGTGCCTGGATCCGAAGGGGTAGTGACTATGGCTACACCTTC
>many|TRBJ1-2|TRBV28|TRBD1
CASSLRTGTNYGYTF
TGTGCCAGCAGTCTACGGACAGGAACTAACTATGGCTACACCTTC
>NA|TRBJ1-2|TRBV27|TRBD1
CASKQGLYGYTF
TGTGCCAGCAAACAGGGGCTCTATGGCTACACCTTC
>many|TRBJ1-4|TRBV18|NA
CASSPPPGHEKLFF
TGTGCCAGCTCACCACCACCAGGACATGAAAAACTGTTTTTT
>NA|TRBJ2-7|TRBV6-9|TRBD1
CASSYQRTGTGATYEQYF
TGTGCCAGCAGTTACCAAAGAACCGGGACAGGGGCCACCTACGAGCAGTACTTC
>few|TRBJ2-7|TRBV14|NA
CASSQDVTALREQYF
TGTGCCAGCAGCCAAGATGTGACAGCCCTAAGGGAGCAGTACTTC
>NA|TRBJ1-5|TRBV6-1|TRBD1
CASKAESGTGNQPQHF
TGTGCCAGCAAGGCTGAAAGTGGGACAGGGAATCAGCCCCAGCATTTT
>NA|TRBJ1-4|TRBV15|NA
CATSRDGRGEEKLFF
TGTGCCACCAGCAGAGATGGGAGAGGGGAGGAAAAACTGTTTTTT
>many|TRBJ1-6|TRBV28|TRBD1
CASSPRQGSPLHF
TGTGCCAGCAGTCCTCGACAGGGTTCACCCCTCCACTTT
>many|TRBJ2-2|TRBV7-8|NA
CASSLLSGGSSAGELFF
TGTGCCAGCAGCTTATTGTCCGGGGGCAGCAGTGCCGGGGAGCTGTTTTTT
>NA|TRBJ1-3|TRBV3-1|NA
CASSQEKGSGNTIYF
TGTGCCAGCAGCCAAGAAAAGGGTTCTGGAAACACCATATATTTT
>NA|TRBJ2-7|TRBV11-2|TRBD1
CASDKRQGYEQYF
TGTGCCAGCGACAAGAGACAGGGCTACGAGCAGTACTTC
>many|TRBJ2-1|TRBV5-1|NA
CASSPEGLSYNEQFF
TGCGCCAGCAGCCCGGAAGGACTTTCCTACAATGAGCAGTTCTTC
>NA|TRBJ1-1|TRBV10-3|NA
CAISEWAGSRENEAFF
TGTGCCATCAGTGAGTGGGCAGGGAGTAGGGAAAATGAAGCTTTCTTT
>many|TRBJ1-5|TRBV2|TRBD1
CASMGQTNQPQHF
TGTGCCAGCATGGGACAGACTAATCAGCCCCAGCATTTT
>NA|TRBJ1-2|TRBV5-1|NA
CASSLNRPGYNYGYTF
TGCGCCAGCAGCTTGAATCGTCCAGGGTATAACTATGGCTACACCTTC
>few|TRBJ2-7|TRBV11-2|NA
CASRLIGNHEQYF
TGTGCCAGCAGGTTGATAGGGAACCACGAGCAGTACTTC
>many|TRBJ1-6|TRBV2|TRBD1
CASSDVTGRSPLHF
TGTGCCAGCAGTGATGTGACAGGGAGATCACCCCTCCACTTT
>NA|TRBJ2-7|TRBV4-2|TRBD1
CASSRQGDISYEQYF
TGTGCCAGCAGCCGCCAGGGGGACATCTCCTACGAGCAGTACTTC
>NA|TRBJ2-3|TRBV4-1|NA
CASSQPILDAVQYF
TGCGCCAGCAGCCAACCCATCCTAGATGCGGTGCAGTATTTT
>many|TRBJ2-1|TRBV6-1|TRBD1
CASYLGTGDNEQFF
TGTGCCAGCTATCTCGGGACAGGGGACAATGAGCAGTTCTTC
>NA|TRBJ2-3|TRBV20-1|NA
CSADDGSTDTQYF
TGCAGTGCTGATGACGGAAGCACAGATACGCAGTATTTT
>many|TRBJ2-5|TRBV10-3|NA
CAISESGTQETQYF
TGTGCCATCAGTGAGTCGGGCACCCAAGAGACCCAGTACTTC